The T cell receptor (beta chain) described here comes from a study of radiotherapy plus CTLA-4 blockade in lung cancer (dated by TCRdb to 2017 to 2018). Study-wide context: Among the enrolled patients, 15% to 20% had an objective response, and less than 40% reached disease control.

Receptor amplification or capture employed the immunoSEQ multiplex PCR assay. This immuneACCESS table, as held by TCRdb, lists in-frame sequences with V and J called but not all clones. Of the missing ones, under half trace to an unresolved V gene in checked studies; the others have no known cause. A total of 30,000 to 40,000 clones appear in this sample, less than 75% of them only once. The ten largest account for around 4.5% of the sample. The investigation overall reported the following: TCR clones derived from tumors expanded in peripheral blood after treatment with radiotherapy and ipilimumab. The strongest predictors of response, as reported, were early dynamic changes in blood T cell clones along with a rise in serum interferon-beta after radiation.

CDR1 and CDR2, looked up from the germline V gene, are SGHTA and FQGNSA. Trimming removed 6 bases from V and 5 bases from J; the gene matches leave 7 bases unexplained. The CDR3 measures 14 amino acids from cysteine to phenylalanine. CDR3 DNA is the only sequence kept; it has 42 bases, read in frame from the first base. Concerning this clone itself: Its antigen remains unidentified. No quality values exist for individual bases; no much larger clone is one base distant.

The study tested focal radiation therapy combined with CTLA-4 blockade (ipilimumab) in patients with chemo-refractory metastatic non-small-cell lung cancer. The sequence came from a human donor with non-small cell lung cancer whose response to radiotherapy plus ipilimumab could not be evaluated. The sample was peripheral blood, taken from a patient treated with radiotherapy plus ipilimumab. The rearrangement combines TRBV7-2 with TRBJ2-5; 9 bases in the junction line up with TRBD1. CDR3 loop: CASSLNRGLETQYF. The DNA reads as follows: TGTGCCAGCAGTCTGAACAGGGGGCTCGAGACCCAGTACTTC.